The clone carrying this T cell receptor (beta chain) has a count of ten or more. This entry is derived from a study of T-cell reconstitution after alpha-beta-depleted transplantation in children. Unique molecular identifiers tagged the TCRbeta library. Each CDR3 protein gets one entry after TCRdb re-called the PCR reads with MiXCR. The data show 400,000 to 500,000 distinct CDR3 sequences, roughly a tenth seen once. The receptor was derived from a human donor who donated a stem cell graft to a child with acute myeloid leukemia. Source: PBMCs from the stem cell graft donor, taken from the stem cell graft.

The CDR3 DNA sequence: TGCGCCAGCAGCTTGGTACAAGTACGATATAATTCACCCCTCCACTTT. It yields the protein CASSLVQVRYNSPLHF. J is TRBJ1-6 and V is TRBV5-1; D remains ambiguous. The V gene's germline CDR1 is SGHRS and CDR2 YFSETQ. The CDR3 totals 16 residues. Trimming removed 0 bases from V and 4 bases from J, with 11 bases in between.